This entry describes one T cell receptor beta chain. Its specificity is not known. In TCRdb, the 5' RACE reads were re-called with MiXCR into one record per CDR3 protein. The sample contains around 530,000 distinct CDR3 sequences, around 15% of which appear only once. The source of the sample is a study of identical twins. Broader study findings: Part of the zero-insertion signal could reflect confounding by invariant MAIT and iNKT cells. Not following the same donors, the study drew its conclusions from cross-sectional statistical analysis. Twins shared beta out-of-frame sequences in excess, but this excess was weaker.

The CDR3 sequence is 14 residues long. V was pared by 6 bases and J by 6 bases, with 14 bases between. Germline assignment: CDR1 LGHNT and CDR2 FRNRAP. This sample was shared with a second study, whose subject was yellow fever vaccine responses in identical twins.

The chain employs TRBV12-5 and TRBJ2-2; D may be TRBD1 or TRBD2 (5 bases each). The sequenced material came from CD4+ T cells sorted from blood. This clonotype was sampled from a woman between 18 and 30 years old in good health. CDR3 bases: TGTGCTAGTGGCCTGAGGGGTGGCCCCGGGGAGCTGTTTTTT. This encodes CASGLRGGPGELFF.